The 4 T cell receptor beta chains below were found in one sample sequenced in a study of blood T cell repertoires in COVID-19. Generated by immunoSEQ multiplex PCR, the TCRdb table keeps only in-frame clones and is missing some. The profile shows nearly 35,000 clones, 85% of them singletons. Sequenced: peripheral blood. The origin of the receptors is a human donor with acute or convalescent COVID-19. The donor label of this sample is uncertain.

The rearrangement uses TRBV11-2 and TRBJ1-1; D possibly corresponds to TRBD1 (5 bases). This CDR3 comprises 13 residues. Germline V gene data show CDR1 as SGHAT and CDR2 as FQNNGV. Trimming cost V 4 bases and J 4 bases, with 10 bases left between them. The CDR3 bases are TGTGCCAGCAGCTGGCAGGGCGGCACTGAAGCTTTCTTT. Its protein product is CASSWQGGTEAFF.

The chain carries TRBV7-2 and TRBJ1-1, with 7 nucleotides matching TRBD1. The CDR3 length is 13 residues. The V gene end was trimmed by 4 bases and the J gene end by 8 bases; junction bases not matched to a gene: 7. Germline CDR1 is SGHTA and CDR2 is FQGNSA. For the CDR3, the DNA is TGTGCCAGCAGCTCACAGGGGAATATCGAAGCTTTCTTT. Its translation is CASSSQGNIEAFF.

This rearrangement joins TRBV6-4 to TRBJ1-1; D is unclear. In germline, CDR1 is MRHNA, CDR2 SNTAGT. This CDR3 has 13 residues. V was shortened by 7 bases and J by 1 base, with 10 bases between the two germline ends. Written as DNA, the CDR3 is TGTGCCAGCAAGTTTGCCGGGAACACTGAAGCTTTCTTT. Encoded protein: CASKFAGNTEAFF.

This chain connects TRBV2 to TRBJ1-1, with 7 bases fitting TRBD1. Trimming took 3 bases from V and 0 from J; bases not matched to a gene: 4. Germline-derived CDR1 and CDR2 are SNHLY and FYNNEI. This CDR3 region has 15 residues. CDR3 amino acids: CASSDRDRLNTEAFF. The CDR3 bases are TGTGCCAGCAGTGACAGGGACAGACTGAACACTGAAGCTTTCTTT.